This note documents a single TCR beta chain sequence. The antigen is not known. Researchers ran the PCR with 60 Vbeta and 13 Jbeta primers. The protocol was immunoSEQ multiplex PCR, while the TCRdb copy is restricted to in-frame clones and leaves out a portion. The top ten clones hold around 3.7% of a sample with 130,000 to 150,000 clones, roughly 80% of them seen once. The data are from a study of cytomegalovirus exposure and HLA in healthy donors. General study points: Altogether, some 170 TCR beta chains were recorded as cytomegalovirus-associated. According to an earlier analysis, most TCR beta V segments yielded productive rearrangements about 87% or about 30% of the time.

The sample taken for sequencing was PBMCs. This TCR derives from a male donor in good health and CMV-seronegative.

The CDR3 loop is CSVGGEYQPQHF. The CDR3, as DNA: TGCAGCGTTGGGGGGGAATATCAGCCCCAGCATTTT. The rearrangement joins TRBV29-1 to TRBJ1-5, with a weak D call TRBD1 (5 bases). The germline gives CDR1 SQVTM, CDR2 ANQGSEA. The V gene lost 4 bases and the J gene lost 5 bases, with 9 bases spanning the gap. The CDR3 is 12 amino acids. Looking up the rest from reference TRBV29-1 and TRBJ1-5 gives the full variable domain: SAVISQKPSRDICQRGTSLTIQCQVDSQVTMMFWYRQQPGQSLTLIATANQGSEATYESGFVIDKFPISRPNLTFSTLTVSNMSPEDSSIYLCSVGGEYQPQHFGDGTRLSIL.